This T cell receptor beta chain was documented in a study of shared clonotypes between healthy human individuals. On the study more broadly: For every donor, three CD4 naive, three CD4 memory, two CD8 naive and one CD8 memory plates were used. Study-level findings and limits: Sharing of clonotypes among donors was expected to vary with sequencing depth.

The germline V gene encodes CDR1 SGHRS and CDR2 YFSETQ. J gave up 6 bases and V 2 bases, and 10 bases lay outside the gene matches. The CDR3 sequence is 16 residues long. A word on this clone: The antigen is not known.

Here immunoSEQ multiplex PCR was the method, and the copy in TCRdb shows in-frame clones only, minus some. The table shows roughly 2 million clones, with roughly 95% occurring only once. As defined, naive CD8 cells were CD45RO-negative and positively selected for CCR7, with terminally differentiated effector memory CD45RA+ cells excluded. All the donors were Caucasian adults who lived in Nashville, Tennessee. V is TRBV5-1 and J is TRBJ2-2, with TRBD1 matching 7 bases. Sequencing was performed on naive CD8+ T cells sorted from blood. This TCR was recovered from a man aged 18 to 30 in good health. CDR3 residues: CASSFGTGVGAGELFF. DNA of the CDR3: TGCGCCAGCAGCTTTGGTACAGGGGTCGGCGCCGGGGAGCTGTTTTTT.